These T cell receptor beta chains were read from a single sample in a study of graft-versus-host responses after intestinal transplantation. Sequencing was performed with immunoSEQ multiplex PCR; in TCRdb, only in-frame clones are kept and a portion is missing. This table holds tens of thousands of clones, 90% to 95% found once. Their target antigens are unknown. The sequences come from unstimulated CD4+ T cells sorted from spleen or lymph node cells, collected before transplant. The receptors were gathered from a human donor who was the organ donor for an intestinal transplant. Both conserved end residues are part of each CDR3. The order of the fields is clone size, V gene, D gene, J gene, CDR3 DNA, CDR3 protein. The D gene is left open where the match is weak. Part of the rows lack a size; the others show once, few, many or a class for expanded clones.

size: NA
V: TRBV6-7
D: TRBD1
J: TRBJ2-3
DNA: TGTGCCATGACGGGACAGGGGGAATATTCAGATACGCAGTATTTT
CDR3: CAMTGQGEYSDTQYF

size: NA
V: TRBV7-3
D: NA
J: TRBJ2-2
DNA: TGTGCCAGCAGCTTAACTAACACCGGGGAGCTGTTTTTT
CDR3: CASSLTNTGELFF

size: NA
V: TRBV7-9
D: NA
J: TRBJ2-7
DNA: TGTGCCAGCAGCCCGCCGAAGAGGCCCGAGCAGTACTTC
CDR3: CASSPPKRPEQYF

size: NA
V: TRBV19
D: TRBD2
J: TRBJ2-3
DNA: TGTGCCAGTAGTCTAGCGGGGGGGTCAGATACGCAGTATTTT
CDR3: CASSLAGGSDTQYF

size: NA
V: TRBV19
D: NA
J: TRBJ1-1
DNA: TGTGCCAGTAGTATTGGGACTTGGGACACTGAAGCTTTCTTT
CDR3: CASSIGTWDTEAFF

size: NA
V: TRBV5-1
D: NA
J: TRBJ2-3
DNA: TGCGCCAGTCGCCCCGCCGGACGCACAGATACGCAGTATTTT
CDR3: CASRPAGRTDTQYF

size: NA
V: TRBV18
D: TRBD2
J: TRBJ2-3
DNA: TGTGCCAGCTCACCACCAGGACTAGCGGGGGGCCCAGATACGCAGTATTTT
CDR3: CASSPPGLAGGPDTQYF

size: NA
V: TRBV6-5
D: NA
J: TRBJ1-1
DNA: TGTGCCAGCGGCAACGGGGGACCGGGCACTGAAGCTTTCTTT
CDR3: CASGNGGPGTEAFF

size: NA
V: TRBV15
D: NA
J: TRBJ1-1
DNA: TGTGCCACCAGCAGAGATTTAAGTCGGGCAGCTAGGACCGGGGCTTTCTTT
CDR3: CATSRDLSRAARTGAFF

size: NA
V: TRBV19
D: NA
J: TRBJ1-1
DNA: TGTGCCAGTAGGGGGTGGGGTATGAACACTGAAGCTTTCTTT
CDR3: CASRGWGMNTEAFF

size: NA
V: TRBV18
D: NA
J: TRBJ1-5
DNA: TGTGCCAGCTCACCGGCGGATAACAATCAGCCCCAGCATTTT
CDR3: CASSPADNNQPQHF

size: NA
V: TRBV2
D: TRBD1
J: TRBJ2-2
DNA: TGTGCCAGCAGCGTTTGGACAGGGGGCTCCGGGGAGCTGTTTTTT
CDR3: CASSVWTGGSGELFF

size: NA
V: TRBV11-2
D: NA
J: TRBJ2-3
DNA: TGTGCCAGCAGCTTAAGTACAGATACGCAGTATTTT
CDR3: CASSLSTDTQYF

size: NA
V: TRBV10-1
D: TRBD1
J: TRBJ1-5
DNA: TGCGCCAGCAGTGAGTCGAAGCTAGGGACAGTCAGCAATCAGCCCCAGCATTTT
CDR3: CASSESKLGTVSNQPQHF

size: NA
V: TRBV20-1
D: NA
J: TRBJ2-3
DNA: TGCAGTGCCGGCCGCACAGATACGCAGTATTTT
CDR3: CSAGRTDTQYF

size: NA
V: TRBV20-1
D: NA
J: TRBJ1-4
DNA: TGCAGTGCTAGAGATAATGAAAAACTGTTTTTT
CDR3: CSARDNEKLFF

size: NA
V: TRBV7-2
D: TRBD2
J: TRBJ2-3
DNA: TGTGCCAGCAGCTTAGTGCGGGGGGACTATACGCAGTATTTT
CDR3: CASSLVRGDYTQYF

size: NA
V: TRBV5-8
D: NA
J: TRBJ2-5
DNA: TGTGCCAGCAGATCCCAAGAGACCCAGTACTTC
CDR3: CASRSQETQYF

size: NA
V: TRBV5-5
D: TRBD1
J: TRBJ2-3
DNA: TGTGCCAGCAGCCCACCGGAATACAGGGGGGTAAATACGCAGTATTTT
CDR3: CASSPPEYRGVNTQYF

size: NA
V: TRBV7-2
D: NA
J: TRBJ1-5
DNA: TGTGCCAGCAGCCTAGACAGATTAAATCAGCCCCAGCATTTT
CDR3: CASSLDRLNQPQHF

size: NA
V: TRBV28
D: NA
J: TRBJ1-5
DNA: TGTGCCAGCAGCTTAAGGTTCAATCAGCCCCAGCATTTT
CDR3: CASSLRFNQPQHF

size: NA
V: TRBV7-8
D: NA
J: TRBJ1-4
DNA: TGTGCCAGCAGCTTAGCAGGAAATAATGAAAAACTGTTTTTT
CDR3: CASSLAGNNEKLFF

size: NA
V: TRBV18
D: NA
J: TRBJ2-5
DNA: TGTGCCAGCTCCTCAGCTCTCGGGGAGACCCAGTACTTC
CDR3: CASSSALGETQYF

size: NA
V: TRBV6-1
D: TRBD2
J: TRBJ2-7
DNA: TGTGCCAGCACCCGACCCGAGCGGGGGGCCTACGAGCAGTACTTC
CDR3: CASTRPERGAYEQYF

size: few
V: TRBV12-5
D: NA
J: TRBJ2-3
DNA: TGTGCTAGTGGTTTTTCAGGCACAGATACGCAGTATTTT
CDR3: CASGFSGTDTQYF

size: NA
V: TRBV11-3
D: TRBD2
J: TRBJ2-1
DNA: TGTGCCAGCACGACTTTAGCGGGGGGGGACAATGAGCAGTTCTTC
CDR3: CASTTLAGGDNEQFF

size: NA
V: TRBV4-2
D: NA
J: TRBJ2-5
DNA: TGTGCCAGCAGCCAAGCTCGGGCTAGAGGGGCTCAAGAGACCCAGTACTTC
CDR3: CASSQARARGAQETQYF

size: NA
V: TRBV23-1
D: NA
J: TRBJ1-4
DNA: TGCGCCAGCAGTCAATCGAGAGAAAAACTGTTTTTT
CDR3: CASSQSREKLFF

size: NA
V: TRBV9
D: TRBD1
J: TRBJ1-4
DNA: TGTGCCAGCAGCCCCCCCGGGACAGGAGGTACTAATGAAAAACTGTTTTTT
CDR3: CASSPPGTGGTNEKLFF

size: NA
V: TRBV10-3
D: NA
J: TRBJ2-7
DNA: TGTGCCATCAGTGGCACTGGGGACTTAAGCTCCTACGAGCAGTACTTC
CDR3: CAISGTGDLSSYEQYF

size: NA
V: TRBV5-1
D: NA
J: TRBJ1-1
DNA: TGCGCCAGCAGCTTGGAGCCGGGATTGAGCACTGAAGCTTTCTTT
CDR3: CASSLEPGLSTEAFF

size: NA
V: TRBV6-6
D: TRBD1
J: TRBJ2-6
DNA: TGTGCCAGCAGTCGTACGACAGGGACCGGGGCCAACGTCCTGACTTTC
CDR3: CASSRTTGTGANVLTF

size: once
V: TRBV2
D: NA
J: TRBJ1-3
DNA: TGTGCCAGCAGTGAGAAGGGCAGGTCCGGAAACACCATATATTTT
CDR3: CASSEKGRSGNTIYF

size: NA
V: TRBV5-1
D: TRBD2
J: TRBJ2-1
DNA: TGCGCCAGCACACGACTAGCGGGGCCCTCCTACAATGAGCAGTTCTTC
CDR3: CASTRLAGPSYNEQFF

size: NA
V: TRBV20-1
D: NA
J: TRBJ1-2
DNA: TGCAGTGCTAGGGGGGGCTATGGCTACACCTTC
CDR3: CSARGGYGYTF

size: NA
V: TRBV5-4
D: NA
J: TRBJ2-5
DNA: TGTGCCAGCAGCAAACAGGAGACCCGAGAGACCCAGTACTTC
CDR3: CASSKQETRETQYF

size: NA
V: TRBV10-3
D: NA
J: TRBJ1-2
DNA: TGTGCCATCAGCGAGACAGGAACCTATGGCTACACCTTC
CDR3: CAISETGTYGYTF